The rows below give T cell receptor beta chains drawn from one sample of a study of early T cells in non-severe SARS-CoV-2 infection. TCRdb reanalysed the 5' RACE reads using MiXCR and keeps one entry per CDR3 protein. The sample comprises around 53,000 distinct CDR3 sequences, roughly 9.8% of which are singletons, and about 8.6% rests with the top ten. The material sequenced was whole blood. These TCRs come from an adult who was a healthcare worker with PCR-confirmed SARS-CoV-2 infection or an uninfected control (not recorded which). CDR3s include the opening cysteine and the closing phenylalanine or tryptophan. A D gene is named only where the DNA matches it firmly. The size entry is marked missing in some rows and otherwise reads once, few, many or a size class.

.,.,TRBV29-1,TRBJ2-7,CSVRGLSYEQYF,TGCAGCGTTCGAGGACTCTCCTACGAGCAGTACTTC
.,.,TRBV18,TRBJ2-3,CASSPRVTGTDTQYF,TGTGCCAGCTCACCACGGGTAACCGGCACAGATACGCAGTATTTT
TRBD1,.,TRBV12-3/TRBV12-4,TRBJ2-4,CVSLQGAAKNIQYF,TGTGTCAGCCTTCAGGGGGCGGCCAAAAACATTCAGTACTTC
TRBD1,.,TRBV29-1,TRBJ1-1,CSVWDRRAFF,TGCAGCGTTTGGGACAGGAGGGCTTTCTTT
TRBD1,.,TRBV19,TRBJ1-4,CASTNGGQGYEKLFF,TGTGCCAGTACCAACGGGGGACAGGGGTATGAAAAACTGTTTTTT
.,few,TRBV4-2,TRBJ1-4,CASSPPSRDASEKLFF,TGTGCCAGCAGTCCTCCCTCGAGGGACGCCAGCGAAAAACTGTTTTTT
.,few,TRBV7-6,TRBJ2-2,CASSLEWGGNTGELFF,TGTGCCAGCAGCTTAGAGTGGGGCGGAAACACCGGGGAGCTGTTTTTT
.,.,TRBV11-2,TRBJ1-2,CASSLGQALYGYTF,TGTGCCAGCAGCTTAGGACAGGCTCTCTATGGCTACACCTTC
.,many,TRBV6-1,TRBJ1-6,CASSEDLRGVGHF,TGTGCCAGCAGTGAAGATCTAAGAGGGGTAGGCCACTTT
TRBD2,many,TRBV28,TRBJ2-3,CASSLAGTDTQYF,TGTGCCAGCAGCCTAGCGGGGACAGATACGCAGTATTTT
.,many,TRBV4-1,TRBJ1-4,CASRIAGRNEKLFF,TGCGCCAGCAGAATCGCGGGTCGTAATGAAAAACTGTTTTTT
TRBD2,many,TRBV19,TRBJ2-7,CASSGGTSGDYEQYF,TGTGCCAGTAGTGGGGGGACTAGCGGGGACTACGAGCAGTACTTC
TRBD2,many,TRBV5-1,TRBJ2-7,CASSPAGLDGDEQYF,TGCGCCAGCAGCCCTGCGGGACTAGACGGCGACGAGCAGTACTTC
.,many,TRBV2,TRBJ1-4,CASSGGGLRYNEKLFF,TGTGCCAGCAGTGGAGGAGGGCTCCGATATAATGAAAAACTGTTTTTT
.,many,TRBV29-1,TRBJ2-1,CSVEARTYNEQFF,TGCAGCGTTGAGGCTAGGACCTACAATGAGCAGTTCTTC
TRBD2,few,TRBV6-5,TRBJ2-3,CATARDYSPDTQYF,TGTGCCACCGCGCGGGACTATTCCCCAGATACGCAGTATTTT
.,many,TRBV18,TRBJ2-7,CASSPDRYEQYF,TGTGCCAGCTCACCGGACCGGTACGAGCAGTACTTC